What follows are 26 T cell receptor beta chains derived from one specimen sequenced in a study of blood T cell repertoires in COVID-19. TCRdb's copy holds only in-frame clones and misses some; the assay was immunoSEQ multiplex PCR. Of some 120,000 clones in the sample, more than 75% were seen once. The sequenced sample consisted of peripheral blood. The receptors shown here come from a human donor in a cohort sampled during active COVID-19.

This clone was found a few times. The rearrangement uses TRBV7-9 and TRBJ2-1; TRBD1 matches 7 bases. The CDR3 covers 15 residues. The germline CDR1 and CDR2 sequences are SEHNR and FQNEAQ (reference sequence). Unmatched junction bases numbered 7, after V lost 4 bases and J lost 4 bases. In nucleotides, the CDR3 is TGTGCCAGCAGCTCACCGGGACAGACTTACAATGAGCAGTTCTTC. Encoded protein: CASSSPGQTYNEQFF. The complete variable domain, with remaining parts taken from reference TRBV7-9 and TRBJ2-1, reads DTGVSQNPRHKITKRGQNVTFRCDPISEHNRLYWYRQTLGQGPEFLTYFQNEAQLEKSRLLSDRFSAERPKGSFSTLEIQRTEQGDSAMYLCASSSPGQTYNEQFFGPGTRLTVL.

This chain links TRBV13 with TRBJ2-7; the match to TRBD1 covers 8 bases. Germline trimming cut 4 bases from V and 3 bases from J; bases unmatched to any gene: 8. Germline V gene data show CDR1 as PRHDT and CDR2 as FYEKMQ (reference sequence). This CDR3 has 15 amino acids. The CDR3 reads CASSYSGTGLYEQYF. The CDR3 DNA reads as TGTGCCAGCAGCTACTCCGGGACAGGCCTCTACGAGCAGTACTTC.

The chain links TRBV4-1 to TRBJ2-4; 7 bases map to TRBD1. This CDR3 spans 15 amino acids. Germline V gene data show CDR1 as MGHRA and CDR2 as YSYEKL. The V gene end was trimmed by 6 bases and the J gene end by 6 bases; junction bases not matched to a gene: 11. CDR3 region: CASSTGTDTRNIQYF. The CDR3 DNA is TGCGCCAGCAGTACCGGGACAGATACTCGAAACATTCAGTACTTC.

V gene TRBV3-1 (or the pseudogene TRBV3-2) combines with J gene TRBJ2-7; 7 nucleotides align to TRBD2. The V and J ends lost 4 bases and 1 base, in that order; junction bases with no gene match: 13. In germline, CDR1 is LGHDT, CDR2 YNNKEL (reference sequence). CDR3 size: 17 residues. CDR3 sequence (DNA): TGTGCCAGCAGCCCTGCCAGGAGCGGGGCTTCTTCCTACGAGCAGTACTTC. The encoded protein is CASSPARSGASSYEQYF.

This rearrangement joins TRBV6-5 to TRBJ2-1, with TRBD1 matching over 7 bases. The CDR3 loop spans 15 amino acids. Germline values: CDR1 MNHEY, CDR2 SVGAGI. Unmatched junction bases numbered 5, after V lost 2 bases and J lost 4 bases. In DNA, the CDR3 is TGTGCCAGCAGTTACCAGGGGGTATTGTACAATGAGCAGTTCTTC. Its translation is CASSYQGVLYNEQFF.

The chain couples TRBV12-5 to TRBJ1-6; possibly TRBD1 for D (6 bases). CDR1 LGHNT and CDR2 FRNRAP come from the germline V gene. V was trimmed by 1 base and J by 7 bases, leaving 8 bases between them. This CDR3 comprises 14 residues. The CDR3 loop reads CASGLGTGNSPLHF. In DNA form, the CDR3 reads TGTGCTAGTGGTTTGGGAACAGGGAATTCACCCCTCCACTTT.

The CDR3 nucleotides read TGTGCCTGGAGACCCCCCCAGAATGAAAAACTGTTTTTT. Amino acid sequence: CAWRPPQNEKLFF. V usage is TRBV30 and J usage is TRBJ1-4; D call uncertain. Germline values: CDR1 GTSNPN, CDR2 SVGIG (reference sequence). Trimming took 3 bases from V and 5 from J, leaving 10 bases between them. This CDR3 is built from 13 residues.

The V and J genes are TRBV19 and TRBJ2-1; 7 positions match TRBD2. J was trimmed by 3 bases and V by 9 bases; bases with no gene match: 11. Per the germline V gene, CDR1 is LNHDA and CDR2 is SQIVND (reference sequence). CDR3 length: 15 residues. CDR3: CASVGGGPSYNEQFF. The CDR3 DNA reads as TGTGCCAGCGTTGGGGGAGGGCCTAGCTACAATGAGCAGTTCTTC.

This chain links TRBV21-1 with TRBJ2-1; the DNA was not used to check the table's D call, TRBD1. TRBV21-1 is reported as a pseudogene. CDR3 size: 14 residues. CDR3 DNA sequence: TGTGCCAGCAGCAACCGGGACAGGGGCAATGAGCAGTTCTTC. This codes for CASSNRDRGNEQFF.

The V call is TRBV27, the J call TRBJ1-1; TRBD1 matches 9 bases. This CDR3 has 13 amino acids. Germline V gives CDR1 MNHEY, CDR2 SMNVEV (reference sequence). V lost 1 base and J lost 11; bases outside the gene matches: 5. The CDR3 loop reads CASSLWGTGRAFF. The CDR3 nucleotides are TGTGCCAGCAGTTTATGGGGGACAGGGCGGGCTTTCTTT.

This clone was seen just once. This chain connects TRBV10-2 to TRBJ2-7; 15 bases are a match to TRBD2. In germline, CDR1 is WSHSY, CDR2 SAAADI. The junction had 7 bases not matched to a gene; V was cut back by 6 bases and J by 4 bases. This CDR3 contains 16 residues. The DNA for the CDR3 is TGCGCCAGCAGAGGACTAGCGGGAGGGCCCTTTTACGAGCAGTACTTC. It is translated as CASRGLAGGPFYEQYF.

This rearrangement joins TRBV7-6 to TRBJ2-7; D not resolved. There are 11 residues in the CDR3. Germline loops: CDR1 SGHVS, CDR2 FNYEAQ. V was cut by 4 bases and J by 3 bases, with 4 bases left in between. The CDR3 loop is CASSSNYEQYF. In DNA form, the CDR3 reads TGTGCCAGCAGCTCCAACTACGAGCAGTACTTC.

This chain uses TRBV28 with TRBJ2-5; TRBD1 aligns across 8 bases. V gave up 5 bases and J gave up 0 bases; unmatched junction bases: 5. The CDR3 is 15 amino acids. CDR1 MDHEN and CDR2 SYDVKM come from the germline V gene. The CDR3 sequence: CASSPQGQDQETQYF. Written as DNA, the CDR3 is TGTGCCAGCAGTCCACAGGGACAGGACCAAGAGACCCAGTACTTC.

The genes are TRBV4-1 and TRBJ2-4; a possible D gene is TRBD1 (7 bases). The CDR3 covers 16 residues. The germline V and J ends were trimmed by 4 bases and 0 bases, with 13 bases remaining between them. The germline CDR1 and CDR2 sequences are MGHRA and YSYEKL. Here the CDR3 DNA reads TGCGCCAGCAGCCCAGGGGGGACCTTAGCCAAAAACATTCAGTACTTC. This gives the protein CASSPGGTLAKNIQYF.

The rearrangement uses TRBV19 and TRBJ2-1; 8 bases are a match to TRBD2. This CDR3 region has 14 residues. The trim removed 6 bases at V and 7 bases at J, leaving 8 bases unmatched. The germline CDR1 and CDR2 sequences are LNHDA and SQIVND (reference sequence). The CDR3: CASSHVAGPNEQFF. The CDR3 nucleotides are TGTGCCAGTAGCCACGTAGCGGGACCAAATGAGCAGTTCTTC. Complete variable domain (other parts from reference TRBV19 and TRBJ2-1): DGGITQSPKYLFRKEGQNVTLSCEQNLNHDAMYWYRQDPGQGLRLIYYSQIVNDFQKGDIAEGYSVSREKKESFPLTVTSAQKNPTAFYLCASSHVAGPNEQFFGPGTRLTVL.

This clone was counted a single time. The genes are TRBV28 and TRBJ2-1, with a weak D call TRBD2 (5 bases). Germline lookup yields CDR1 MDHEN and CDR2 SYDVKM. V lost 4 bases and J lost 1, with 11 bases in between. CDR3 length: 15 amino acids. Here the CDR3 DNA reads TGTGCCAGCAGTTCCCCACTAGATTCCTACAATGAGCAGTTCTTC. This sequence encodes CASSSPLDSYNEQFF.

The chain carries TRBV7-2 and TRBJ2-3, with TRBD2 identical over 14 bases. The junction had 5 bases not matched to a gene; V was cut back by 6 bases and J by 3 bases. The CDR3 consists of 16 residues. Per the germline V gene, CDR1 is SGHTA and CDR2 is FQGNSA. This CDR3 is CASRPRLAGGTDTQYF. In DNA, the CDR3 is TGTGCCAGCAGACCCAGACTAGCGGGAGGGACAGATACGCAGTATTTT.

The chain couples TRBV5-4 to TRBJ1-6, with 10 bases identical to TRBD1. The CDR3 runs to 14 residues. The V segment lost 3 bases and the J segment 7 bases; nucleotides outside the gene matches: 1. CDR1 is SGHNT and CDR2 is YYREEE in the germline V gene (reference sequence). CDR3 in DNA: TGTGCCAGCAGCTGGGACAGGGGAAATTCACCCCTCCACTTT. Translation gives CASSWDRGNSPLHF.

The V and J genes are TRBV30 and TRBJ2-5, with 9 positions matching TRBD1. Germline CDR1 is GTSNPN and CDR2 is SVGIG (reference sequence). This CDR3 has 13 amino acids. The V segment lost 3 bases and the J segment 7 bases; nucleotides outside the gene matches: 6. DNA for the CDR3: TGTGCCTGGAGGGGACAGGGCCGTGGGACCCAGTACTTC. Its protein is CAWRGQGRGTQYF.

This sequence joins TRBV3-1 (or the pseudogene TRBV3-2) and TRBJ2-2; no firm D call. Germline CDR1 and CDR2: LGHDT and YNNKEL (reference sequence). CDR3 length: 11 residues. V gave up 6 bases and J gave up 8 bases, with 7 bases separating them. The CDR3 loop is CASSLTGELFF. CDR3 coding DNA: TGTGCCAGCAGTCTTACAGGGGAGCTGTTTTTT.

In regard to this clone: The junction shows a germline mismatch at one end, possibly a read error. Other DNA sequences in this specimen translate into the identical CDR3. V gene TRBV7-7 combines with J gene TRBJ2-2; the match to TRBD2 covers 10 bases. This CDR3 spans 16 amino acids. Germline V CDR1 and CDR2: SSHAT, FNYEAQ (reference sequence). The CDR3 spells CASSLSGTSVPGELFF. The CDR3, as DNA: TGTGCTAGCAGCTTATCGGGGACTAGCGTCCCAGGGGAGCTGTTTTTT.

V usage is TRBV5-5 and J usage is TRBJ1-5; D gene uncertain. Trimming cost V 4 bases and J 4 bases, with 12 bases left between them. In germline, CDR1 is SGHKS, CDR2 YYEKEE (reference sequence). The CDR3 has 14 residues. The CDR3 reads CASSLRSGNQPQHF. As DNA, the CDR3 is TGTGCCAGCAGCCTCCGGTCGGGTAATCAGCCCCAGCATTTT.

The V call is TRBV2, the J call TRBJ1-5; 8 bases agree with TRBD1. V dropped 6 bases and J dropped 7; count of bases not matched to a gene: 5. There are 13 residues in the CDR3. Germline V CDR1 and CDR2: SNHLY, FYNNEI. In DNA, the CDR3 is TGTGCCAGCAGCGACAGGGGTTCACAGCCCCAGCATTTT. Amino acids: CASSDRGSQPQHF.

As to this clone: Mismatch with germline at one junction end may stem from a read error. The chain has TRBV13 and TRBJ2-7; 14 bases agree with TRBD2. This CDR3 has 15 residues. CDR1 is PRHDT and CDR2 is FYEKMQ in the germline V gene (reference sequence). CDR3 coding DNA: TGTGCCAGCAGCTTAGGGCCGGGACTAGCGGGAGCGTATCGCTTC. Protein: CASSLGPGLAGAYRF.

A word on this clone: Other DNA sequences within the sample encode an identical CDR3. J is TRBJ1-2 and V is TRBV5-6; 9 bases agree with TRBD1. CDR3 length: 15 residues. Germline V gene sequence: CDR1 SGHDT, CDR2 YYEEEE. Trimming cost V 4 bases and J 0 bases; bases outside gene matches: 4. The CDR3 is CASSLGQGTNYGYTF. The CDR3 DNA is TGTGCCAGCAGCCTCGGACAGGGGACTAACTATGGCTACACCTTC.

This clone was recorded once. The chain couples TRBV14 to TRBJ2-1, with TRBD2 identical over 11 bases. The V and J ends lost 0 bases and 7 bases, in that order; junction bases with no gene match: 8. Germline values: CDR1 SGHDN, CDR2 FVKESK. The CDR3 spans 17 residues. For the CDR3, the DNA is TGTGCCAGCAGCCAAGAGCTCGAGACTAGCGGGGAAAATGAGCAGTTCTTC. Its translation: CASSQELETSGENEQFF.